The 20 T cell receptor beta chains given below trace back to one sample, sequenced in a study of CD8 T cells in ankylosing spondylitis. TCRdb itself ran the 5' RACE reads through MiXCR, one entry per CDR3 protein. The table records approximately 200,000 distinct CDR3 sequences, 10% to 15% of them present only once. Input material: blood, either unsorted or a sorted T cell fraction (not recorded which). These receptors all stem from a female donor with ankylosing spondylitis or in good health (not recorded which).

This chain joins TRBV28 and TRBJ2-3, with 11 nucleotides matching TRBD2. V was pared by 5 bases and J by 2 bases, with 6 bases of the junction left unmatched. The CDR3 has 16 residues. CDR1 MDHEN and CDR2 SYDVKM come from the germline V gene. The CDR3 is CASSIPSGGITDTQYF. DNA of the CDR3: TGTGCCAGCAGTATCCCTAGCGGGGGGATCACAGATACGCAGTATTTT.

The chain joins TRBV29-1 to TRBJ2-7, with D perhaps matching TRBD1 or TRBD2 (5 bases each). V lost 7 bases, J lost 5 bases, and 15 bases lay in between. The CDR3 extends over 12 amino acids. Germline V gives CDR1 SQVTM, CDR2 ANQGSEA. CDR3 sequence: CSAGTYSDEQYF. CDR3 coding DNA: TGCAGCGCGGGGACCTACTCTGACGAGCAGTACTTC.

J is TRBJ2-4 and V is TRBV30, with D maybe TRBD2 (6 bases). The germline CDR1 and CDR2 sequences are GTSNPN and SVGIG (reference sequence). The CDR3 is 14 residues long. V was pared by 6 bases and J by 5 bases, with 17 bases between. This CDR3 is CACTLATSQNIQYF. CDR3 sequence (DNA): TGTGCCTGTACCCTAGCGACGAGTCAAAACATTCAGTACTTC.

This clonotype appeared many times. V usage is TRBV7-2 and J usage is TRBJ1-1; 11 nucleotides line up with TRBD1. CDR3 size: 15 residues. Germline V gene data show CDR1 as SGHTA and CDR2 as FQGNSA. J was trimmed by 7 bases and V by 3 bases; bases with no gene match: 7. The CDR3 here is CASSLLGQGVGEAFF. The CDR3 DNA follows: TGTGCCAGCAGCTTGCTGGGACAGGGGGTGGGTGAAGCTTTCTTT.

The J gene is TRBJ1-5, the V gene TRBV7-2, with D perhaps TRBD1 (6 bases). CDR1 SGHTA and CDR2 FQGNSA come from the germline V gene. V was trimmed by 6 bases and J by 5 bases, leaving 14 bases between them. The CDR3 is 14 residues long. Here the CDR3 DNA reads TGTGCCAGCAGTTACCAGGGGAGAGATCAGCCCCAGCATTTT. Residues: CASSYQGRDQPQHF.

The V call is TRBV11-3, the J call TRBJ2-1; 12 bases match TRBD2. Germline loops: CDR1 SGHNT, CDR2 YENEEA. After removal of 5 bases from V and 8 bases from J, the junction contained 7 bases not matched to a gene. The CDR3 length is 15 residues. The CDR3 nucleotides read TGTGCCAGCAGCCCTCGGACTAGCGGGAATGATGAGCAGTTCTTC. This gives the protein CASSPRTSGNDEQFF.

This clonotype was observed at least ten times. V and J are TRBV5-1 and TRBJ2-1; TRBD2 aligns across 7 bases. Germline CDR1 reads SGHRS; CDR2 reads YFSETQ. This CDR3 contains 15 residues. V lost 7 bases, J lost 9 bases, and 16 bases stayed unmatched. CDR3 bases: TGCGCCAGCGCCCGAGGGCTAGCGGCCCTTGGTGAGCAGTTCTTC. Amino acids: CASARGLAALGEQFF.

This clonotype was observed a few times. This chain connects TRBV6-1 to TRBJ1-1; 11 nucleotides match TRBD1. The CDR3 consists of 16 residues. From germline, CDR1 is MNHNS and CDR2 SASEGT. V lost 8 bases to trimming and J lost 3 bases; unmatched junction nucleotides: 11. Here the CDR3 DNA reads TGTGCCAGCGTCCCCGGGACAGGGGGTTTTTACACTGAAGCTTTCTTT. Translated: CASVPGTGGFYTEAFF.

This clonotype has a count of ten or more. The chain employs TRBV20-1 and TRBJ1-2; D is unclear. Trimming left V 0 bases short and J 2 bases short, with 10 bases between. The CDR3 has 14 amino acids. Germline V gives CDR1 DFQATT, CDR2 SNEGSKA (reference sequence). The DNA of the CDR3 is TGCAGTGCTAGAGATCCGGGGTTAAACTATGGCTACACCTTC. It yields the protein CSARDPGLNYGYTF.

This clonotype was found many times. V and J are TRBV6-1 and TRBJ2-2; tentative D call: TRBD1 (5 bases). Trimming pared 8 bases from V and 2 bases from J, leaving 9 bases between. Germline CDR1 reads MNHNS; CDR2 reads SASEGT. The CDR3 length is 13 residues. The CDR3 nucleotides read TGTGCCAGCCGGACATACAACACCGGGGAGCTGTTTTTT. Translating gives CASRTYNTGELFF.

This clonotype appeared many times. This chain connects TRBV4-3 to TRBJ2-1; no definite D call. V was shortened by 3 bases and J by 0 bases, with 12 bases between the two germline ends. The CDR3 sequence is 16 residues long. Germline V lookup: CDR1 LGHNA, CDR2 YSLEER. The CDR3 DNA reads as TGCGCCAGCAGCCACAGACTTGAGAGCTCCTACAATGAGCAGTTCTTC. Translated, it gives CASSHRLESSYNEQFF.

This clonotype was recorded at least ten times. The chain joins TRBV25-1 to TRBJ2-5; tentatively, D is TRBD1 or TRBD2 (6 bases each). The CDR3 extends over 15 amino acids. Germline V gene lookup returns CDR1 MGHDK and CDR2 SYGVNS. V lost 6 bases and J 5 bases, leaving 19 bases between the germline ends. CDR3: CASSDSSGGLETQYF. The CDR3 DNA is TGTGCCAGCAGCGACAGCTCTGGGGGGCTTGAGACCCAGTACTTC.

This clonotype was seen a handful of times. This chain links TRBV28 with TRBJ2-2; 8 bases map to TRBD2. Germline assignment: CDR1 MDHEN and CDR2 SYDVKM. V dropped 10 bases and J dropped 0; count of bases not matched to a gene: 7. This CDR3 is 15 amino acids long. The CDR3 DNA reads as TGTGCCACCGAGGGGACTAGGTCGAACACCGGGGAGCTGTTTTTT. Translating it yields CATEGTRSNTGELFF.

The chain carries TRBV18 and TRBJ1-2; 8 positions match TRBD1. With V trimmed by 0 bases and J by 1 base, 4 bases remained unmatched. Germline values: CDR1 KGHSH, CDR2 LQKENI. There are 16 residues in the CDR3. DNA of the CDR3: TGTGCCAGCTCACCACCGGGAACAGGGGGTAACTATGGCTACACCTTC. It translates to CASSPPGTGGNYGYTF.

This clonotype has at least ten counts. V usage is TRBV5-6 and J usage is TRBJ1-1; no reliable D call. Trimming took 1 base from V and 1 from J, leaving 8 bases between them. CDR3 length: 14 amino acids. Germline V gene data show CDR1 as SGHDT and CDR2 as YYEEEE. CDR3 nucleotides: TGTGCCAGCAGCTTGCCTCTGGGGAACACTGAAGCTTTCTTT. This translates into CASSLPLGNTEAFF.

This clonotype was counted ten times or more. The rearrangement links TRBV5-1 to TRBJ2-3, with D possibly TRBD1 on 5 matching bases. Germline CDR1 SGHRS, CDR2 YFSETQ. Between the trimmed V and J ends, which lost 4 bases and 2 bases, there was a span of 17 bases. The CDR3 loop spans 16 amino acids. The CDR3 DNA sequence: TGCGCCAGCAGCCCGGGCGGACATACCTCCACAGATACGCAGTATTTT. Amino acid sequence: CASSPGGHTSTDTQYF.

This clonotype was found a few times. CDR3 protein: CASTSTNPGELFF. The DNA for the CDR3 is TGTGCCAGCACCTCCACTAATCCCGGGGAGCTGTTTTTT. The chain has TRBV3-1 and TRBJ2-2; D unclear. Germline V gives CDR1 LGHDT, CDR2 YNNKEL (reference sequence). The CDR3 length is 13 residues. The ends were cut back, 7 bases at V and 6 bases at J, with 12 bases in the middle.

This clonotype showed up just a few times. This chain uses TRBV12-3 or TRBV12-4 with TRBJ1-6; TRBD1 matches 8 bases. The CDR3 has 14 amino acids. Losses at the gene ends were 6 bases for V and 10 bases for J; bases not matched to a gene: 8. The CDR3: CASSLDRAVSPLHF. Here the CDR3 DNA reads TGTGCCAGCAGCCTGGACAGGGCCGTCTCACCCCTCCACTTT.

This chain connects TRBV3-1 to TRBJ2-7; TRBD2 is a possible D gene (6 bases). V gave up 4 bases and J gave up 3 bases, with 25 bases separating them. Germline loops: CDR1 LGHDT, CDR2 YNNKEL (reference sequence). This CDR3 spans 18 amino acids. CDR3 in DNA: TGTGCCAGCAGCCCAGTGACTCCGGGACTCCGCACATACTACGAGCAGTACTTC. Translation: CASSPVTPGLRTYYEQYF.

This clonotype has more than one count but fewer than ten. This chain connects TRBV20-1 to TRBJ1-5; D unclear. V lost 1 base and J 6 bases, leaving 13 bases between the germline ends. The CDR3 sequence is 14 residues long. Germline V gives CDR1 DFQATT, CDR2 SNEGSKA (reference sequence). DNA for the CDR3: TGCAGTGCTAGAGCGAACACCGCGCCTCAGCCCCAGCATTTT. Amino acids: CSARANTAPQPQHF.